This TCR beta chain appears in the sequencing data of a study of blood T cell repertoires in COVID-19. This CDR3 is built from 12 residues. V gave up 1 base and J gave up 6 bases, with 4 bases separating them. Germline V gene sequence: CDR1 SGHRS, CDR2 YFSETQ. Assay: immunoSEQ multiplex PCR; the TCRdb copy retains only in-frame clones and omits some. The sample has roughly 220,000 clones; about 88% are singletons. This chain links TRBV5-1 with TRBJ2-2; D is unresolved. Material for sequencing was peripheral blood. The origin of this receptor is a woman between 50 and 59 years old with COVID-19, enrolled during active disease. The CDR3 sequence is CASSLKPGELFF. DNA of the CDR3: TGCGCCAGCAGCTTGAAGCCCGGGGAGCTGTTTTTT. The full variable domain, in which reference TRBV5-1 and TRBJ2-2 provide the parts outside the CDR3, is KAGVTQTPRYLIKTRGQQVTLSCSPISGHRSVSWYQQTPGQGLQFLFEYFSETQRNKGNFPGRFSGRQFSNSRSEMNVSTLELGDSALYLCASSLKPGELFFGEGSRLTVL.